The following is a TCR beta chain sequence with its context. TCR beta CDR3 regions were amplified from RNA. Carried out on the TCR CDR3, a first-round RT-PCR used the HTBI primer set. TCRdb itself ran the multiplex PCR reads through MiXCR, one entry per CDR3 protein. The sample carries 300,000 to 450,000 distinct CDR3 sequences, 25% recorded once. This specimen comes from a study of T cells in Graves' hyperthyroidism and ophthalmopathy. V was clipped by 1 base and J by 4 bases; unmatched bases: 5. This CDR3 region has 14 residues. Germline assignment: CDR1 DFQATT and CDR2 SNEGSKA (reference sequence). This sequence joins TRBV20-1 and TRBJ2-5; TRBD2 matches at 8 bases. Material for sequencing was blood. This receptor was identified in a man over 45 with Graves' hyperthyroidism. The CDR3 DNA follows: TGCAGTGCTAGAGGGTCGCTAGCGGGAGAGACCCAGTACTTC. Its translation: CSARGSLAGETQYF.